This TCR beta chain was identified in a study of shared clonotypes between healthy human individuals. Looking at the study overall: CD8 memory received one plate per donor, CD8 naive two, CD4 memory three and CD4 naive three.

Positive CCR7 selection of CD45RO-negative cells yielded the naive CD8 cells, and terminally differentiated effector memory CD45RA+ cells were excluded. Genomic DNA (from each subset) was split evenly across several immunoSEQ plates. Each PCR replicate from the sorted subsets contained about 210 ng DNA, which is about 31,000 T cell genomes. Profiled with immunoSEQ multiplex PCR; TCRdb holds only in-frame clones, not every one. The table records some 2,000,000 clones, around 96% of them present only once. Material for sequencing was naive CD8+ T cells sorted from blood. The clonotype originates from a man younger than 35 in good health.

CDR3 amino acids: CSVGAGGVYYGYTF. CDR3 nucleotide sequence: TGCAGCGTTGGGGCAGGGGGCGTTTACTATGGCTACACCTTC. V usage is TRBV29-1 and J usage is TRBJ1-2, with 8 bases fitting TRBD1. The CDR3 consists of 14 residues. Germline V CDR1 and CDR2: SQVTM, ANQGSEA. V gave up 4 bases and J gave up 3 bases; unmatched junction bases: 7.